A single sample is the source of the 30 T cell receptor beta chains below, sequenced in a study of blood T cell repertoires in COVID-19. TCRdb's copy holds only in-frame clones and misses some; the assay was immunoSEQ multiplex PCR. This sample has 77,000 or so clones; 83% occur once, and the top ten carry 6.5% to 7.5%. The source material was peripheral blood. These receptor sequences come from a man between 25 and 39 years old with COVID-19, enrolled during active disease.

The genes are TRBV5-4 and TRBJ2-1; 12 bases are shared with TRBD2. Trimming at V came to 2 bases and at J to 1 base, leaving 1 base not matched to a gene. Germline V gene data show CDR1 as SGHNT and CDR2 as YYREEE (reference sequence). The CDR3 is made up of 16 amino acids. The CDR3 spells CASSLLAGGSYNEQFF. The CDR3 DNA sequence: TGTGCCAGCAGCTTACTAGCGGGAGGATCCTACAATGAGCAGTTCTTC.

CDR3 in DNA: TGTGCCAGCAGCTTAAGACAGGGAAACACTGAAGCTTTCTTT. Translation: CASSLRQGNTEAFF. The chain is built from TRBV7-9 and TRBJ1-1; 7 nucleotides align to TRBD1. From germline, CDR1 is SEHNR and CDR2 FQNEAQ (reference sequence). V gave up 2 bases and J gave up 2 bases; unmatched junction bases: 2. The CDR3 covers 14 residues.

This chain connects TRBV30 to TRBJ1-5, with D tentatively TRBD1 (5 bases). The CDR3 sequence is 13 residues long. Trimming cost V 0 bases and J 5 bases, with 8 bases left between them. From germline, CDR1 is GTSNPN and CDR2 SVGIG (reference sequence). Here the CDR3 DNA reads TGTGCCTGGAGTGTTCAGGGCCATCAGCCCCAGCATTTT. Amino acids: CAWSVQGHQPQHF. The full variable domain, its missing parts supplied by reference TRBV30 and TRBJ1-5, is SQTIHQWPATLVQPVGSPLSLECTVEGTSNPNLYWYRQAAGRGLQLLFYSVGIGQISSEVPQNLSASRPQDRQFILSSKKLLLSDSGFYLCAWSVQGHQPQHFGDGTRLSIL.

The chain uses TRBV5-4 and TRBJ2-1; 11 bases line up with TRBD2. Germline loops: CDR1 SGHNT, CDR2 YYREEE (reference sequence). This CDR3 region has 14 residues. The V gene end was trimmed by 1 base and the J gene end by 8 bases; junction bases not matched to a gene: 2. CDR3 in amino acids: CASSLTSGSYEQFF. The CDR3 DNA follows: TGTGCCAGCAGCTTGACTAGCGGGAGCTATGAGCAGTTCTTC. Based on the CDR3 plus reference TRBV5-4 and TRBJ2-1, the full variable domain is ETGVTQSPTHLIKTRGQQVTLRCSSQSGHNTVSWYQQALGQGPQFIFQYYREEENGRGNFPPRFSGLQFPNYSSELNVNALELDDSALYLCASSLTSGSYEQFFGPGTRLTVL.

The chain recombines TRBV6-5 with TRBJ2-2, with TRBD2 matching over 7 bases. After removal of 0 bases from V and 7 bases from J, the junction contained 2 bases not matched to a gene. Germline V gene lookup returns CDR1 MNHEY and CDR2 SVGAGI. The CDR3 sequence is 14 residues long. The CDR3 sequence: CASSYSAGDGELFF. DNA of the CDR3: TGTGCCAGCAGTTACTCGGCGGGGGACGGGGAGCTGTTTTTT.

The chain has TRBV4-3 and TRBJ1-2; 10 bases fit TRBD1. Germline trimming cut 4 bases from V and 4 bases from J; bases unmatched to any gene: 6. The CDR3 loop spans 15 amino acids. The V gene's germline CDR1 is LGHNA and CDR2 YSLEER. The CDR3 nucleotides read TGCGCCAGCAGCCCGACAGGGGGCCTAATCTATGGCTACACCTTC. It yields the protein CASSPTGGLIYGYTF.

The sample holds one count of this clone. This sequence joins TRBV5-6 and TRBJ1-5; tentative D call: TRBD1 (5 bases). Trimming removed 10 bases at V and 1 base at J, with 9 bases between. Per the germline V gene, CDR1 is SGHDT and CDR2 is YYEEEE. CDR3 length equals 12 residues. CDR3 nucleotide sequence: TGTGCCTCTAGGGGCAGCAATCAGCCCCAGCATTTT. It yields the protein CASRGSNQPQHF.

CDR3 amino acids: CASSSTGSGELFF. The DNA of the CDR3 is TGTGCCAGCAGCTCCACGGGGTCCGGGGAGCTGTTTTTT. The rearrangement uses TRBV7-6 and TRBJ2-2; a weak D match, TRBD2 (5 bases). This CDR3 contains 13 residues. The V end was cut by 4 bases, the J end by 6 bases, with 9 bases between. CDR1 is SGHVS and CDR2 is FNYEAQ in the germline V gene.

The chain uses TRBV7-9 and TRBJ2-7; 8 bases map to TRBD2. This CDR3 has 14 amino acids. Germline V lookup: CDR1 SEHNR, CDR2 FQNEAQ (reference sequence). Losses at the gene ends were 3 bases for V and 8 bases for J; bases not matched to a gene: 9. CDR3 coding DNA: TGTGCCAGCAGCTTGACTAGCGCTGCTATGAAGCAGTACTTC. It translates to CASSLTSAAMKQYF. The full variable domain, in which reference TRBV7-9 and TRBJ2-7 provide the parts outside the CDR3, is DTGVSQNPRHKITKRGQNVTFRCDPISEHNRLYWYRQTLGQGPEFLTYFQNEAQLEKSRLLSDRFSAERPKGSFSTLEIQRTEQGDSAMYLCASSLTSAAMKQYFGPGTRLTVT.

This rearrangement joins TRBV7-2 to TRBJ1-1; weak D call: TRBD1 (5 bases). The CDR3 is 13 residues long. Trimming took 6 bases from V and 6 from J, leaving 14 bases between them. Germline assignment: CDR1 SGHTA and CDR2 FQGNSA. In nucleotides, the CDR3 is TGTGCCAGCAGTCCAGGGAGGAGGGCTGAAGCTTTCTTT. Residues: CASSPGRRAEAFF.

The rearrangement joins TRBV28 to TRBJ1-2; 7 bases are a match to TRBD1. The germline CDR1 and CDR2 sequences are MDHEN and SYDVKM. CDR3 length equals 12 residues. J lost 9 bases, V lost 6 bases, and 7 bases had no gene match. The CDR3 spells CASSPDRARYTF. The CDR3 region has the DNA TGTGCCAGCAGCCCAGACAGGGCCCGCTACACCTTC.

V and J are TRBV25-1 and TRBJ2-1, with 9 nucleotides matching TRBD1. V lost 4 bases to trimming and J lost 9 bases; unmatched junction nucleotides: 10. The CDR3 is made up of 15 amino acids. Germline V lookup: CDR1 MGHDK, CDR2 SYGVNS. In nucleotides, the CDR3 is TGTGCCAGCAGTGGGACGGGACAGGGTTTCGCTGAGCAGTTCTTC. Translated, it gives CASSGTGQGFAEQFF.

The sample holds a few counts of this clone. This chain connects TRBV10-3 to TRBJ2-1, with a possible D match to TRBD2 (5 bases). V shed 3 bases and J shed 0 bases, with 12 bases lying between them. In germline, CDR1 is ENHRY, CDR2 SYGVKD. The CDR3 length is 16 residues. The CDR3 is CAISERGPSSYNEQFF. CDR3 DNA sequence: TGTGCCATCAGTGAACGCGGGCCGAGCTCCTACAATGAGCAGTTCTTC.

J is TRBJ2-1 and V is TRBV7-9; 9 nucleotides align to TRBD2. The CDR3 consists of 14 residues. CDR1 is SEHNR, CDR2 FQNEAQ, per germline (reference sequence). V shed 1 base and J 9 bases; nucleotides not matched to a gene: 4. Here the CDR3 reads CASSLGGRATEQFF. The CDR3 region has the DNA TGTGCCAGCAGCTTAGGCGGGAGGGCCACTGAGCAGTTCTTC. Filled out from reference TRBV7-9 and TRBJ2-1, the complete variable domain reads DTGVSQNPRHKITKRGQNVTFRCDPISEHNRLYWYRQTLGQGPEFLTYFQNEAQLEKSRLLSDRFSAERPKGSFSTLEIQRTEQGDSAMYLCASSLGGRATEQFFGPGTRLTVL.

The chain employs TRBV4-1 and TRBJ2-1; a possible D gene is TRBD1 (6 bases). The CDR3 contains 16 residues. V gave up 5 bases and J gave up 2 bases, with 16 bases separating them. The germline gives CDR1 MGHRA, CDR2 YSYEKL. This chain's CDR3 is CASSTGQGATYNEQFF. The DNA for the CDR3 is TGCGCCAGCAGCACAGGGCAGGGCGCTACCTACAATGAGCAGTTCTTC.

This chain links TRBV6-5 with TRBJ1-5; the D gene is possibly TRBD1 (5 bases). The CDR3 extends over 14 amino acids. Germline V lookup: CDR1 MNHEY, CDR2 SVGAGI. V was clipped by 7 bases and J by 6 bases, with 16 bases between them. The CDR3 coding sequence is TGTGCCAGCAAGTTGCGTCAGGGAGGTCAGCCCCAGCATTTT. This codes for CASKLRQGGQPQHF.

This chain links TRBV7-9 with TRBJ2-7; 7 nucleotides align to TRBD1. CDR1 is SEHNR and CDR2 is FQNEAQ in the germline V gene (reference sequence). The V and J ends lost 0 bases and 0 bases, in that order; junction bases with no gene match: 5. This CDR3 has 16 amino acids. CDR3 in DNA: TGTGCCAGCAGCTTAGCGCCAGGGGACAGCTCCTACGAGCAGTACTTC. It yields the protein CASSLAPGDSSYEQYF. Full variable domain (remainder filled in from reference TRBV7-9 and TRBJ2-7): DTGVSQNPRHKITKRGQNVTFRCDPISEHNRLYWYRQTLGQGPEFLTYFQNEAQLEKSRLLSDRFSAERPKGSFSTLEIQRTEQGDSAMYLCASSLAPGDSSYEQYFGPGTRLTVT.

V usage is TRBV27 and J usage is TRBJ2-1, with a possible D match to TRBD2 (6 bases). The V and J ends lost 3 bases and 9 bases respectively, with 15 bases between them. The CDR3 sequence is 14 residues long. CDR1 MNHEY and CDR2 SMNVEV come from the germline V gene (reference sequence). The CDR3 here is CASSFDGSLGEQFF. CDR3 nucleotide sequence: TGTGCCAGCAGTTTCGACGGGAGTTTAGGTGAGCAGTTCTTC.

This chain uses TRBV6-2 or TRBV6-3 with TRBJ1-6; unclear D gene. With 0 bases removed from V and 7 bases from J, the gap between germline ends came to 4 bases. Germline CDR1 and CDR2: MNHEY and SVGEGT. This CDR3 is 13 amino acids long. The CDR3 coding sequence is TGTGCCAGCAGTTACTCGAGGAATTCACCCCTCCACTTT. Residues: CASSYSRNSPLHF.

This chain connects TRBV6-4 to TRBJ1-1; D ambiguous. The CDR3 spans 13 residues. V lost 3 bases and J 1 base, leaving 6 bases between the germline ends. Germline V CDR1 and CDR2: MRHNA, SNTAGT. CDR3 loop: CASSEARNTEAFF. As DNA, the CDR3 is TGTGCCAGCAGTGAAGCTAGGAACACTGAAGCTTTCTTT.

This chain connects TRBV19 to TRBJ2-7; D is ambiguous. The CDR3 is 14 amino acids. Deletions cut 4 bases from V and 3 bases from J, with 13 bases between. In germline, CDR1 is LNHDA, CDR2 SQIVND (reference sequence). CDR3 sequence (DNA): TGTGCCAGTAGTAATATGTCTTCTCGCTACGAGCAGTACTTC. Its translation: CASSNMSSRYEQYF.

The chain employs TRBV7-2 and TRBJ2-1, with 8 bases that match TRBD2. The junction had 9 bases not matched to a gene; V was cut back by 5 bases and J by 9 bases. This CDR3 has 14 residues. In germline, CDR1 is SGHTA, CDR2 FQGNSA. The CDR3 DNA sequence: TGTGCCAGCAGCCTCAGCGGGGGTGGGACTGAGCAGTTCTTC. Protein sequence: CASSLSGGGTEQFF.

The chain recombines TRBV9 with TRBJ2-1, with D possibly matching TRBD1 (6 bases). Germline lookup yields CDR1 SGDLS and CDR2 YYNGEE. Between the trimmed V and J ends, which lost 0 bases and 5 bases, there was a span of 21 bases. This CDR3 region has 18 residues. The CDR3 bases are TGTGCCAGCAGCGTAGGTTTGCCGGGCAGGGGAAGAGACAATGAGCAGTTCTTC. Translating gives CASSVGLPGRGRDNEQFF.

The gene calls are TRBV5-6 and TRBJ2-3, with 8 bases identical to TRBD1. This CDR3 region has 14 residues. Germline V gives CDR1 SGHDT, CDR2 YYEEEE. V shed 2 bases and J 2 bases; nucleotides not matched to a gene: 1. The CDR3 DNA reads as TGTGCCAGCAGCTTACAGGGGGTCACAGATACGCAGTATTTT. Residues: CASSLQGVTDTQYF.

The chain is built from TRBV6-4 and TRBJ2-3, with TRBD2 matching over 10 bases. The CDR3 is 15 amino acids. From germline, CDR1 is MRHNA and CDR2 SNTAGT. After removal of 4 bases from V and 2 bases from J, the junction contained 3 bases not matched to a gene. CDR3 in amino acids: CASSVSGRATDTQYF. DNA for the CDR3: TGTGCCAGCAGTGTAAGCGGGAGGGCCACAGATACGCAGTATTTT.

This clone was detected only a few times. The chain is built from TRBV6-5 and TRBJ1-1, with 9 positions matching TRBD1. J lost 5 bases, V lost 5 bases, and 6 bases had no gene match. This CDR3 is built from 14 residues. CDR1 is MNHEY and CDR2 is SVGAGI in the germline V gene. CDR3 nucleotide sequence: TGTGCCAGCAGTACGGGACAGGGAGGGACTGAAGCTTTCTTT. It encodes CASSTGQGGTEAFF.

In this sample, this clone turned up a few times. The gene calls are TRBV5-5 and TRBJ1-2; tentatively, D is TRBD1 (6 bases). The V and J ends lost 4 bases and 6 bases respectively, with 19 bases between them. The CDR3 contains 15 residues. Germline V gene lookup returns CDR1 SGHKS and CDR2 YYEKEE (reference sequence). CDR3 bases: TGTGCCAGCAGCCCCCTGGGGGGGGCCGGAGATGGCTACACCTTC. Its protein is CASSPLGGAGDGYTF.

There are a few counts of this clone. The rearrangement joins TRBV6-5 to TRBJ1-1; D not certain. Germline V gene sequence: CDR1 MNHEY, CDR2 SVGAGI. This CDR3 region has 14 residues. The V and J ends lost 6 bases and 4 bases respectively, with 15 bases between them. The CDR3 reads CASRPGSAGTEAFF. The DNA of the CDR3 is TGTGCCAGCAGACCGGGTTCGGCGGGCACTGAAGCTTTCTTT.

V is TRBV7-2 and J is TRBJ1-1; TRBD1 agrees at 8 bases. V dropped 5 bases and J dropped 3; count of bases not matched to a gene: 17. This CDR3 comprises 18 residues. Germline loops: CDR1 SGHTA, CDR2 FQGNSA. The CDR3: CASSPRGGRGLLDTEAFF. Here the CDR3 DNA reads TGTGCCAGCAGCCCTAGGGGGGGCAGGGGGCTCCTGGACACTGAAGCTTTCTTT. The full variable domain, rest sourced from reference TRBV7-2 and TRBJ1-1, is GAGVSQSPSNKVTEKGKDVELRCDPISGHTALYWYRQSLGQGLEFLIYFQGNSAPDKSGLPSDRFSAERTGGSVSTLTIQRTQQEDSAVYLCASSPRGGRGLLDTEAFFGQGTRLTVV.

The J gene is TRBJ2-1, the V gene TRBV5-1, with 10 bases fitting TRBD2. In germline, CDR1 is SGHRS, CDR2 YFSETQ. The CDR3 spans 16 residues. Trimming cost V 0 bases and J 6 bases; bases outside gene matches: 6. The CDR3 protein is CASSLEALAGANEQFF. The CDR3 region has the DNA TGCGCCAGCAGCTTGGAAGCTCTAGCGGGAGCCAATGAGCAGTTCTTC. Based on the CDR3 plus reference TRBV5-1 and TRBJ2-1, the full variable domain is KAGVTQTPRYLIKTRGQQVTLSCSPISGHRSVSWYQQTPGQGLQFLFEYFSETQRNKGNFPGRFSGRQFSNSRSEMNVSTLELGDSALYLCASSLEALAGANEQFFGPGTRLTVL.